These 16 T cell receptor beta chains were sequenced from one sample in a study of human T cells and chemical hapten exposure. Time point here: patch test 2, 6 weeks after DPC sensitization. Treatment in this sample: therapeutic diphenylcyclopropenone sensitization with weekly scalp DPC. TCRdb called the RACE reads again in MiXCR, with one record for every CDR3 protein. The data show about 85,000 distinct CDR3 sequences, about 9.9% seen once. Material: whole blood, obtained in connection with sensitization to the hapten diphenylcyclopropenone (DPC). Receptor source: a man aged 18 to 29 with alopecia areata. Some clones in this sample may be carry-over from other donors' samples.

The chain uses TRBV19 and TRBJ2-1, with 7 bases identical to TRBD2. Germline assignment: CDR1 LNHDA and CDR2 SQIVND (reference sequence). The trim removed 6 bases at V and 1 base at J, leaving 3 bases unmatched. The length of the CDR3 is 14 residues. The chain's CDR3 is CASRGGKSYNEQFF. DNA for the CDR3: TGTGCCAGTAGGGGAGGGAAATCCTACAATGAGCAGTTCTTC.

The chain carries TRBV11-2 and TRBJ2-5; D may be TRBD1 (6 bases). V dropped 2 bases and J dropped 5 bases, with 15 bases sitting between them. CDR1 and CDR2 (germline): SGHAT, FQNNGV. The CDR3 consists of 15 residues. CDR3 bases: TGTGCCAGCAGCTTAAATCAGGGGCCGAGTGAGACCCAGTACTTC. Encoded protein: CASSLNQGPSETQYF.

The gene calls are TRBV7-9 and TRBJ2-7, with D unclear. The length of the CDR3 is 11 residues. Trimming pared 5 bases from V and 5 bases from J, leaving 7 bases between. Germline loops: CDR1 SEHNR, CDR2 FQNEAQ (reference sequence). The CDR3 loop is CASSPTDEQYF. The CDR3 nucleotides are TGTGCCAGCAGCCCGACGGACGAGCAGTACTTC.

This clonotype was detected a few times. The V gene is TRBV6-5, the J gene TRBJ1-5; 9 bases are a match to TRBD1. This CDR3 spans 15 amino acids. Germline V gene data show CDR1 as MNHEY and CDR2 as SVGAGI. Unmatched junction bases numbered 7, after V lost 6 bases and J lost 4 bases. The CDR3 DNA reads TGTGCCAGCAGCCCGGACAGGGGACCTAATCAGCCCCAGCATTTT. This codes for CASSPDRGPNQPQHF.

In this sample, this clonotype turned up many times. This sequence joins TRBV29-1 and TRBJ2-4; D remains ambiguous. The CDR3 runs 11 residues. With 7 bases removed from V and 1 base from J, the gap between germline ends came to 5 bases. Germline lookup yields CDR1 SQVTM and CDR2 ANQGSEA. DNA of the CDR3: TGCAGCGCCGCCGCCAAAAACATTCAGTACTTC. Translation gives CSAAAKNIQYF.

A few counts support this clonotype. V usage is TRBV2 and J usage is TRBJ2-2; D tentatively fits TRBD1 or TRBD2 (5 bases each). CDR1 SNHLY and CDR2 FYNNEI come from the germline V gene. V dropped 7 bases and J dropped 8 bases, with 20 bases sitting between them. There are 15 residues in the CDR3. For the CDR3, the DNA is TGTGCCAGCACCGTCGCGCGGAGAGGGACGGGGGAGCTGTTTTTT. This encodes CASTVARRGTGELFF. Based on the CDR3 plus reference TRBV2 and TRBJ2-2, the full variable domain is EPEVTQTPSHQVTQMGQEVILRCVPISNHLYFYWYRQILGQKVEFLVSFYNNEISEKSEIFDDQFSVERPDGSNFTLKIRSTKLEDSAMYFCASTVARRGTGELFFGEGSRLTVL.

This clonotype was seen only a few times. The V call is TRBV11-1, the J call TRBJ2-7, with 9 positions matching TRBD1. Germline V gives CDR1 SGHAT, CDR2 FQDESV (reference sequence). There are 15 residues in the CDR3. V was pared by 1 base and J by 2 bases, with 3 bases of the junction left unmatched. The CDR3 region is CASSLDGQGTYEQYF. The CDR3 DNA sequence: TGTGCCAGCAGCTTAGACGGACAGGGGACCTACGAGCAGTACTTC.

There are many counts of this clonotype. The chain combines TRBV29-1 with TRBJ2-1, with a tentative D call TRBD2 (5 bases). This CDR3 comprises 11 residues. Looked up from germline, CDR1 is SQVTM and CDR2 is ANQGSEA. V was shortened by 8 bases and J by 12 bases, with 17 bases between the two germline ends. The CDR3 loop is CSLNSGLGQFF. The CDR3 DNA follows: TGCAGCCTAAATTCGGGGTTGGGGCAGTTCTTC.

This clonotype was seen a handful of times. The chain couples TRBV4-1 to TRBJ2-3; a possible D gene is TRBD1 (5 bases). This CDR3 has 15 amino acids. CDR1 MGHRA and CDR2 YSYEKL come from the germline V gene. V was clipped by 2 bases and J by 0 bases, with 9 bases between them. The CDR3 nucleotides are TGCGCCAGCAGCCAAACCGGACATAGCACAGATACGCAGTATTTT. This sequence encodes CASSQTGHSTDTQYF.

The table lists this clonotype with a few counts. V gene TRBV7-2 combines with J gene TRBJ2-3; TRBD1 or TRBD2 may be the D gene (6 bases each). CDR3 length: 14 residues. V dropped 3 bases and J dropped 2 bases, with 9 bases sitting between them. Looked up from germline, CDR1 is SGHTA and CDR2 is FQGNSA. The CDR3 coding sequence is TGTGCCAGCAGCTTCACGGGGGCCACAGATACGCAGTATTTT. Translating it yields CASSFTGATDTQYF.

This chain links TRBV7-2 with TRBJ1-6; 11 bases are a match to TRBD1. Per germline, CDR1 SGHTA and CDR2 FQGNSA. This CDR3 region has 16 residues. V lost 2 bases and J lost 8; bases outside the gene matches: 5. The CDR3 nucleotides read TGTGCCAGCAGCTTAAGGAGGGGACAGGGGGATTCACCCCTCCACTTT. Its translation: CASSLRRGQGDSPLHF.

This clonotype was seen a few times. The chain is built from TRBV6-2 or TRBV6-3 and TRBJ2-4, with no clear D. V was trimmed by 5 bases and J by 1 base, leaving 6 bases between them. CDR1 is MNHEY, CDR2 SVGEGT, per germline. The length of the CDR3 is 13 residues. Written as DNA, the CDR3 is TGTGCCAGCAGTGCCGTTGCCAAAAACATTCAGTACTTC. It encodes CASSAVAKNIQYF.

This clonotype was observed a handful of times. The genes are TRBV7-2 and TRBJ2-7; D tentatively reads TRBD1 or TRBD2 (6 bases each). Germline V gene lookup returns CDR1 SGHTA and CDR2 FQGNSA. Trimming removed 2 bases at V and 5 bases at J, with 16 bases between. This CDR3 spans 15 amino acids. The CDR3 reads CASSLMERGAHEQYF. DNA of the CDR3: TGTGCCAGCAGCTTAATGGAGAGGGGGGCCCACGAGCAGTACTTC.

CDR3 coding DNA: TGTGCCAGCACCCTAGCGGGGGACAACACCGGGGAGCTGTTTTTT. It codes for CASTLAGDNTGELFF. The chain carries TRBV7-3 and TRBJ2-2, with 10 bases identical to TRBD2. The CDR3 totals 15 residues. Germline V lookup: CDR1 SGHTA, CDR2 FQGTGA. J lost 2 bases, V lost 7 bases, and 4 bases had no gene match.

This clonotype was seen at least ten times. Likely a read error: the CDR3 ends without its conserved phenylalanine or tryptophan. The V and J genes are TRBV29-1 and TRBJ1-2; 7 nucleotides agree with TRBD1. Germline V lookup: CDR1 SQVTM, CDR2 ANQGSEA. The V and J ends lost 7 bases and 3 bases, in that order; junction bases with no gene match: 8. The CDR3 is 13 residues long. The CDR3 here is CSGTTGEHYGYTL. Written as DNA, the CDR3 is TGCAGCGGAACTACAGGGGAACACTATGGCTACACCCTC.

This clonotype was seen repeatedly, ten times or more. V gene TRBV19 combines with J gene TRBJ2-1; 9 bases match TRBD1. With 5 bases clipped from V and 8 bases from J, the junction kept 19 bases outside the gene matches. This CDR3 spans 18 amino acids. The V gene's germline CDR1 is LNHDA and CDR2 SQIVND (reference sequence). DNA of the CDR3: TGTGCCAGTAGTTATGGAAAATCCGGGACAGGGCCTTTGGATGAGCAGTTCTTC. Translating it yields CASSYGKSGTGPLDEQFF.